These T cell receptor beta chains were read from a single sample in a study of Graves' ophthalmopathy and Graves' hyperthyroidism. TCRdb independently ran MiXCR on the multiplex PCR reads; one entry per CDR3 protein. The repertoire holds about 590,000 distinct CDR3 sequences, just under 40% seen once, with 4% to 5% in the top ten. The sequenced sample consisted of peripheral blood or thyroid tissue (not recorded which). The origin of the receptors is an adult man with Graves' hyperthyroidism. The CDR3 runs from the conserved cysteine through the conserved F or W. A D gene is named only where the DNA matches it firmly. Only part of the rows carry a size: once, few, many, or a class if the clone is expanded.

V	size	D	J	DNA	CDR3
TRBV10-3	.	.	TRBJ2-7	TGTGCCATCAGTGATGCTAGCAGGAACACGGGGATTTACTCCTACGAGCAGTACTTC	CAISDASRNTGIYSYEQYF
TRBV15	many	.	TRBJ1-1	TGTGCCACCAGCAGAGGATGGGGGAACACTGAAGCTTTCTTT	CATSRGWGNTEAFF
TRBV4-1	.	TRBD2	TRBJ2-7	TGCGCCAGCAGCCAACCGGGGGGGGCCTTCTACGAGCAGTACTTC	CASSQPGGAFYEQYF
TRBV7-2	.	.	TRBJ1-4	TGTGCCAGCAGCTCAAGGGAGGGCGAAAAACTGTTTTTT	CASSSREGEKLFF
TRBV7-9	many	.	TRBJ2-7	TGTGCCAGCAGCTTGGGGGGCAACTCACCTCTCTCCTACGAGCAGTACTTC	CASSLGGNSPLSYEQYF
TRBV13	.	.	TRBJ1-1	TGTGCCAGCAGCTTAGGGTCGGGACAAATGAACACTGAAGCTTTCTTT	CASSLGSGQMNTEAFF
TRBV29-1	.	TRBD1	TRBJ1-1	TGCAGCGTCCTCGGGACAGGGAACACTGAAGCTTTCTTT	CSVLGTGNTEAFF
TRBV29-1	many	TRBD1	TRBJ1-2	TGCAGCGTTGAAGCAGGACAGGGGGGAGGTGGCTACACCTTC	CSVEAGQGGGGYTF
TRBV29-1	.	.	TRBJ2-7	TGCAGCGTTGACAGGGGTGATGGGGGGCAGTACTTC	CSVDRGDGGQYF
TRBV6-4	few	.	TRBJ2-5	TGTGCCAGCAGCCCCCCCGACCAGCAGGAGACCCAGTACTTC	CASSPPDQQETQYF
TRBV7-8	few	.	TRBJ1-6	TGTGCCAGCAGCCAAGAAGGAGGCTTGGGACTGATCAATTCACCCCTCCACTTT	CASSQEGGLGLINSPLHF
TRBV29-1	.	.	TRBJ2-5	TGCAGCGGGAGGGGCGAGACCCAGTACTTC	CSGRGETQYF
TRBV7-2	.	.	TRBJ2-7	TGTGCCAGCAGCTTACGACGCGGGTACGAGCAGTACTTC	CASSLRRGYEQYF
TRBV7-9	.	TRBD1	TRBJ1-2	TGTGCCAGCAGCTTAGGACAGGGATGGGACTATGGCTACACCTTC	CASSLGQGWDYGYTF
TRBV5-1	many	.	TRBJ1-2	TGCGCCAGCAGCCTGACAGATGATGGCTACACCTTC	CASSLTDDGYTF
TRBV9	many	.	TRBJ1-2	TGTGCCAGCCTCTCCAGGGCAGGTGGCTACACCTTC	CASLSRAGGYTF
TRBV28	.	TRBD1	TRBJ1-4	TGTGCCAGCAGTTCCTCAGGGGGCGAAGGTGAAAAACTGTTTTTT	CASSSSGGEGEKLFF
TRBV7-6	.	TRBD2	TRBJ2-5	TGTGCCAGCAGCTTAAGAGGGGGTCAGGGGGCTAGCGGGGGGACCCAGTACTTC	CASSLRGGQGASGGTQYF
TRBV2	many	.	TRBJ1-2	TGTGCCAGCAGTGAACGGGGCTATGGCTACACCTTC	CASSERGYGYTF
TRBV5-1	.	TRBD1	TRBJ1-4	TGCGCCAGCAGCTTGCGGCCGAAGGACAGGGGGCGGACAGGGGGGATTAATGAAAAACTGTTTTTT	CASSLRPKDRGRTGGINEKLFF
TRBV5-1	.	TRBD1	TRBJ2-5	TGCGCCAGCAGCTTAGACGACAGGGCGGCCCAAGAGACCCAGTACTTC	CASSLDDRAAQETQYF
TRBV29-1	.	.	TRBJ1-1	TGCAGCGGGAGAGGACCGAACACTGAAGCTTTCTTT	CSGRGPNTEAFF
TRBV12-3/TRBV12-4	many	TRBD1	TRBJ2-7	TGTGCCAGCAGACCTACCGACAGGGTATACGAGCAGTACTTC	CASRPTDRVYEQYF
TRBV29-1	.	.	TRBJ1-2	TGCAGCGTTGATGGGGGCAGCGGTGGCTACACCTTC	CSVDGGSGGYTF
TRBV15	many	.	TRBJ1-5	TGTGCCACCAGCAGAGATCTCGACGGGATGAACTACCAGCCCCAGCATTTT	CATSRDLDGMNYQPQHF
TRBV29-1	many	.	TRBJ1-1	TGCAGCGTTGTCCAGGTAAACACTGAAGCTTTCTTT	CSVVQVNTEAFF
TRBV7-8	many	.	TRBJ1-5	TGTGCCAGCAGTCAGGGTCTGGTGGGGCAGCCCCAGCATTTT	CASSQGLVGQPQHF
TRBV5-1	.	.	TRBJ2-5	TGCGCCAGCAGCTTGCCAATGGACAGTACGAAGACCCAGTACTTC	CASSLPMDSTKTQYF
TRBV2	few	TRBD2	TRBJ2-1	TGTGCCAGCAGTGAATCGGTAGCGGGGAGACTAGACAATGAGCAGTTCTTC	CASSESVAGRLDNEQFF
TRBV7-2	many	.	TRBJ1-2	TGTGCCAGCAGCCCATATACTGACCCTGGCTACACCTTC	CASSPYTDPGYTF
TRBV5-8	.	TRBD2	TRBJ2-7	TGTGCCAGCAGCTCCCCCGGACTAGGTAGTTACGAGCAGTACTTC	CASSSPGLGSYEQYF
TRBV2	few	.	TRBJ1-2	TGTGCCAGACAGGGCGTTAGCGACTATGGCTACACCTTC	CARQGVSDYGYTF
TRBV14	many	.	TRBJ1-1	TGTGCCAGCAGCCAATCAGGCTACACTGAAGCTTTCTTT	CASSQSGYTEAFF
TRBV29-1	many	.	TRBJ1-1	TGCAGCGTTGGCTGGCTCCCAGGGGAAGCTTTCTTT	CSVGWLPGEAFF
TRBV20-1	many	.	TRBJ1-6	TGCAGTGCTAGTTGGCAGGGTTTCGATTCACCCCTCCACTTT	CSASWQGFDSPLHF
TRBV20-1	.	.	TRBJ1-3	TGCAGTGCTAGAGAGGGAGGGGGAAACACCATATATTTT	CSAREGGGNTIYF
TRBV7-9	.	.	TRBJ1-2	TGTGCCAGCAGCCCCGGGGGCTCCGACTATGGCTACACCTTC	CASSPGGSDYGYTF
TRBV2	few	TRBD1	TRBJ1-1	TGTGCCAGCAGTCCGGGACAGGAAGCTTTCTTT	CASSPGQEAFF
TRBV2	.	.	TRBJ1-1	TGTGCCGGCAGTGAGGAGATGGGGAACACTGAGGCTTTCTTT	CAGSEEMGNTEAFF
TRBV12-3/TRBV12-4	few	TRBD2	TRBJ2-2	TGTGCCAGCACCTCTCGTTGGGGGGGGAACACCGGGGAGCTGTTTTTT	CASTSRWGGNTGELFF
TRBV7-2	many	.	TRBJ1-1	TGTGCCAGCAGCTTATTGGGCCAGAACACTGAAGCTTTCTTT	CASSLLGQNTEAFF
TRBV24-1	once	.	TRBJ2-1	TGTGCCACCAGTTTCACAGGGACCAACAATGAGCAGTTCTTC	CATSFTGTNNEQFF
TRBV9	few	.	TRBJ1-2	TGTGCCAGCAGCGTAGACGAGTATGGCTACACCTTC	CASSVDEYGYTF
TRBV7-8	many	.	TRBJ1-2	TGTGCCAGCAGCTTAAGTCTGGACCGCTATGGCTACACCTTC	CASSLSLDRYGYTF
TRBV2	many	.	TRBJ2-5	TGTGCCAGCAAGGGTCAAGAGACCCAGTACTTC	CASKGQETQYF
TRBV12-3/TRBV12-4	.	.	TRBJ2-2	TGTGCCAGCACCATCTCCGGTGGGGCTGGCGGGGAGCTGTTTTTT	CASTISGGAGGELFF
TRBV11-2	many	.	TRBJ2-7	TGTGCCAGCAGCTTTTGGGAGGCGGAGGTGGGTGTAGAGCAGTACTTC	CASSFWEAEVGVEQYF
TRBV6-1	few	.	TRBJ2-3	TGTGCCAGCACGGCCAGGGGCATAGATACGCAGTATTTT	CASTARGIDTQYF